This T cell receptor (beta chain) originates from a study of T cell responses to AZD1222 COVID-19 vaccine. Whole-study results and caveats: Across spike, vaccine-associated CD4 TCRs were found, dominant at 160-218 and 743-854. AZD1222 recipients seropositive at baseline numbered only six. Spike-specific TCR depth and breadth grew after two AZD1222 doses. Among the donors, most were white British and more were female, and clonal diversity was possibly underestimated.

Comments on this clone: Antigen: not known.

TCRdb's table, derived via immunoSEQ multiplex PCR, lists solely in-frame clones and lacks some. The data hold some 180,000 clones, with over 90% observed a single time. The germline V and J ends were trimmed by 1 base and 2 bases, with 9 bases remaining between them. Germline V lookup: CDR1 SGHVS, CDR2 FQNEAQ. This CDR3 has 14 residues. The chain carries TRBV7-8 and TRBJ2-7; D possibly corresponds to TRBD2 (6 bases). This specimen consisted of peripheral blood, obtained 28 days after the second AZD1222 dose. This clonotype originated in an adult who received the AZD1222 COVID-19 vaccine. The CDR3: CASSLEAGTYEQYF. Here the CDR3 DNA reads TGTGCCAGCAGCTTAGAGGCGGGAACCTACGAGCAGTACTTC.